Shown below are 28 T cell receptor beta chains from a single sample sequenced in a study of T-cell memory formation after mild COVID-19. TCRdb processed the 5' RACE reads anew with MiXCR; each CDR3 protein has one entry. Counted here are some 200,000 distinct CDR3 sequences, 20% to 25% occurring once; the ten biggest clones make up under 25%. Sequencing was carried out using PBMCs or a T cell subset sorted from them (not recorded which). The receptor set was obtained from an adult woman who had mild COVID-19 (a few samples of this study predate the infection). Cell type and time point are not known.

This clonotype was counted only a few times. J is TRBJ1-1 and V is TRBV6-1; 7 bases agree with TRBD1. Germline loops: CDR1 MNHNS, CDR2 SASEGT. V shed 2 bases and J 3 bases; nucleotides not matched to a gene: 3. CDR3 length equals 14 residues. The CDR3 coding sequence is TGTGCCAGCAGTGAACCCCAGGGGGACACTGAAGCTTTCTTT. Its protein product is CASSEPQGDTEAFF.

There are a few counts of this clonotype. The chain has TRBV20-1 and TRBJ2-1, with unresolved D. Germline assignment: CDR1 DFQATT and CDR2 SNEGSKA (reference sequence). Deletions cut 7 bases from V and 12 bases from J, with 13 bases between. The CDR3 has 10 residues. This CDR3 reads CSVPQRLQFF. Written as DNA, the CDR3 is TGCAGTGTTCCCCAACGACTGCAGTTCTTC.

This clonotype was detected only a few times. This chain links TRBV25-1 with TRBJ2-2; TRBD2 matches at 7 bases. V was clipped by 2 bases and J by 3 bases; unmatched bases: 9. The CDR3 length is 17 residues. Germline V gene lookup returns CDR1 MGHDK and CDR2 SYGVNS. In DNA form, the CDR3 reads TGTGCCAGCAGTGAACGCGGGGGTGGAAAGGACACCGGGGAGCTGTTTTTT. Translation gives CASSERGGGKDTGELFF.

This clonotype has just a few counts. The CDR3 loop is CASSPFTGTEAFF. The CDR3, as DNA: TGTGCCAGCAGCCCCTTCACGGGCACTGAAGCTTTCTTT. This chain joins TRBV6-1 and TRBJ1-1, with D hard to call. The CDR3 extends over 13 amino acids. V was shortened by 6 bases and J by 4 bases, with 12 bases between the two germline ends. Germline-derived CDR1 and CDR2 are MNHNS and SASEGT.

This clonotype came up a few times. The chain couples TRBV4-2 to TRBJ2-7; 10 bases match TRBD1. The CDR3 sequence is 14 residues long. The germline V gene has CDR1 LGHNA and CDR2 YNFKEQ. V lost 3 bases to trimming and J lost 3 bases; unmatched junction nucleotides: 2. The CDR3 loop is CASSQGQGFYEQYF. The DNA for the CDR3 is TGTGCCAGCAGCCAGGGACAGGGGTTCTACGAGCAGTACTTC.

Only a few counts were recorded for this clonotype. The V gene is TRBV20-1, the J gene TRBJ2-1; possible D gene TRBD1, 6 bases. V was shortened by 5 bases and J by 5 bases, with 16 bases between the two germline ends. Germline lookup yields CDR1 DFQATT and CDR2 SNEGSKA (reference sequence). CDR3 length: 14 residues. The DNA for the CDR3 is TGCAGTGCTGGGACGGACAGCACGCACAATGAGCAGTTCTTC. Encoded protein: CSAGTDSTHNEQFF.

The chain employs TRBV7-3 and TRBJ2-3; 7 nucleotides align to TRBD2. This CDR3 comprises 16 residues. Trimming took 4 bases from V and 1 from J; bases not matched to a gene: 8. CDR1 is SGHTA, CDR2 FQGTGA, per germline. CDR3 region: CASSSRGVEGTDTQYF. CDR3 in DNA: TGTGCCAGCAGCTCCCGGGGGGTGGAGGGCACAGATACGCAGTATTTT.

V is TRBV9 and J is TRBJ1-2, with 7 bases matching TRBD1. The J segment lost 8 bases and the V segment lost 3 bases, leaving 13 bases of the junction unmatched. The CDR3 totals 15 residues. Per the germline V gene, CDR1 is SGDLS and CDR2 is YYNGEE. The CDR3 here is CASSGPGQRGYGYTF. The CDR3 DNA follows: TGTGCCAGCAGCGGTCCGGGACAGCGAGGGTACGGCTACACCTTC.

In its sample, this clonotype was seen a few times. V and J are TRBV7-8 and TRBJ2-1, with 13 bases identical to TRBD2. The V gene end was trimmed by 5 bases and the J gene end by 12 bases; junction bases not matched to a gene: 13. Germline loops: CDR1 SGHVS, CDR2 FQNEAQ. The CDR3 covers 16 residues. The CDR3 region is CASSNQWTSGSTRQFF. The CDR3, as DNA: TGTGCCAGCAGCAACCAGTGGACTAGCGGGAGTACCCGGCAGTTCTTC.

This clonotype turned up a few times. The chain joins TRBV7-9 to TRBJ1-1, with D tentatively TRBD1 (5 bases). With 1 base removed from V and 3 bases from J, the gap between germline ends came to 12 bases. The V gene's germline CDR1 is SEHNR and CDR2 FQNEAQ (reference sequence). The CDR3 is 15 residues long. This chain's CDR3 is CASSLESTGDTEAFF. Here the CDR3 DNA reads TGTGCCAGCAGCTTAGAGTCTACAGGTGACACTGAAGCTTTCTTT.

V is TRBV3-1 and J is TRBJ2-7; D might be TRBD1 (6 bases). The CDR3 is 14 amino acids. V was cut by 1 base and J by 5 bases, with 12 bases left in between. In germline, CDR1 is LGHDT, CDR2 YNNKEL (reference sequence). In DNA, the CDR3 is TGTGCCAGCAGCCAAGGGGCCAGGGGAGACGAGCAGTACTTC. Its translation: CASSQGARGDEQYF.

This clonotype was detected only a few times. This chain connects TRBV24-1 to TRBJ2-1, with unresolved D. This CDR3 contains 13 residues. The V gene's germline CDR1 is KGHDR and CDR2 SFDVKD. V lost 5 bases to trimming and J lost 3 bases, with 7 bases between them. The CDR3 loop reads CATSVGLYNEQFF. CDR3 bases: TGTGCCACCAGTGTCGGGCTCTACAATGAGCAGTTCTTC.

This chain links TRBV12-3 or TRBV12-4 with TRBJ2-1, with 12 positions matching TRBD2. The CDR3 is 14 amino acids. Germline trimming cut 5 bases from V and 8 bases from J; bases unmatched to any gene: 4. The CDR3 sequence is CASSEGLAGYEQFF. The CDR3 DNA sequence: TGTGCCAGCAGTGAAGGACTAGCGGGGTATGAGCAGTTCTTC.

This clonotype was detected ten times or more. The genes are TRBV7-9 and TRBJ2-7; D gene unclear. CDR3 size: 13 residues. Germline V gene data show CDR1 as SEHNR and CDR2 as FQNEAQ (reference sequence). V lost 3 bases to trimming and J lost 4 bases, with 10 bases between them. CDR3 in DNA: TGTGCCAGCAGCTTGGGAACAGTTTACGAGCAGTACTTC. As protein: CASSLGTVYEQYF.

This clonotype appeared a few times. This rearrangement joins TRBV4-1 to TRBJ1-1, with D perhaps TRBD1 (6 bases). Per the germline V gene, CDR1 is MGHRA and CDR2 is YSYEKL. V was pared by 7 bases and J by 6 bases, with 27 bases between. The CDR3 has 17 amino acids. The CDR3 DNA reads as TGCGCCAGCACCCGATCCGGGGGGCCGGGGACAAGCGCTGAAGCTTTCTTT. Its protein is CASTRSGGPGTSAEAFF.

The table lists this clonotype with a few counts. The chain has TRBV24-1 and TRBJ2-7; D uncertain. V was trimmed by 3 bases and J by 7 bases, leaving 12 bases between them. CDR3 length: 13 amino acids. The germline CDR1 and CDR2 sequences are KGHDR and SFDVKD. The CDR3 spells CATSDHRGWEQYF. In nucleotides, the CDR3 is TGTGCCACCAGTGATCACCGCGGTTGGGAGCAGTACTTC.

This clonotype has more than one count but fewer than ten. The chain is built from TRBV23-1 and TRBJ2-1; 11 nucleotides align to TRBD1. TRBV23-1 is assigned to the ORF class and has an uncertain function. V lost 3 bases, J lost 7 bases, and 8 bases stayed unmatched. The CDR3 sequence is 16 residues long. DNA of the CDR3: TGCGCCAGCAGTCATTCGCCGGACAGGGGGCAGAATGAGCAGTTCTTC. It codes for CASSHSPDRGQNEQFF.

The rearrangement joins TRBV5-1 to TRBJ1-6; D not certain. Germline CDR1 and CDR2: SGHRS and YFSETQ. CDR3 size: 16 residues. The ends were cut back, 4 bases at V and 5 bases at J, with 16 bases in the middle. CDR3 amino acids: CASSRGEGDHNSPLHF. Here the CDR3 DNA reads TGCGCCAGCAGCCGCGGCGAGGGCGACCATAATTCACCCCTCCACTTT.

This clonotype occurred many times. V and J are TRBV6-2 or TRBV6-3 and TRBJ1-5; 8 bases map to TRBD1. Germline trimming cut 6 bases from V and 0 bases from J; bases unmatched to any gene: 4. The CDR3 runs to 15 residues. The germline V gene has CDR1 MNHEY and CDR2 SVGEGT. The CDR3, as DNA: TGTGCCAGCAGCCCCCAGGGGGCTAGCAATCAGCCCCAGCATTTT. Amino acid sequence: CASSPQGASNQPQHF.

The V call is TRBV12-3 or TRBV12-4, the J call TRBJ2-1; possible D gene TRBD2, 6 bases. The CDR3 extends over 13 amino acids. With 6 bases removed from V and 8 bases from J, the gap between germline ends came to 14 bases. The CDR3 bases are TGTGCCAGCAGCTTTAGCGGTTTAGATGAGCAGTTCTTC. This gives the protein CASSFSGLDEQFF.

This clonotype occurred a few times. This chain links TRBV15 with TRBJ1-5; D perhaps matches TRBD1 (5 bases). The V end was cut by 2 bases, the J end by 5 bases, with 13 bases between. The germline CDR1 and CDR2 sequences are LNHNV and YYDKDF (reference sequence). The CDR3 length is 15 residues. The CDR3 DNA follows: TGTGCCACCAGCAGAAACCTCCAGGGAGATCAGCCCCAGCATTTT. It yields the protein CATSRNLQGDQPQHF.

Ten or more counts support this clonotype. The gene calls are TRBV6-4 and TRBJ2-3, with 8 bases lining up with TRBD2. J was trimmed by 3 bases and V by 6 bases; bases with no gene match: 8. The CDR3 is 15 residues long. The germline V gene encodes CDR1 MRHNA and CDR2 SNTAGT. This chain's CDR3 is CASSPGGAETDTQYF. CDR3 sequence (DNA): TGTGCCAGCAGCCCCGGGGGGGCCGAGACAGATACGCAGTATTTT.

V is TRBV11-3 and J is TRBJ1-2; D is uncertain. Per germline, CDR1 SGHNT and CDR2 YENEEA. There are 15 residues in the CDR3. Trimming left V 0 bases short and J 4 bases short, with 12 bases between. The CDR3 loop is CASSLDLMVSYGYTF. CDR3 DNA sequence: TGTGCCAGCAGCTTAGATCTCATGGTTAGCTATGGCTACACCTTC.

The chain has TRBV4-2 and TRBJ2-1; D is perhaps TRBD2 (6 bases). The CDR3 consists of 17 residues. V was clipped by 1 base and J by 6 bases, with 19 bases between them. CDR1 and CDR2 (germline): LGHNA, YNFKEQ. In nucleotides, the CDR3 is TGTGCCAGCAGCCAAGTAGCGGCGGGGAGGCCTTCCAATGAGCAGTTCTTC. It translates to CASSQVAAGRPSNEQFF.

The rearrangement joins TRBV5-1 to TRBJ2-1; 14 positions agree with TRBD2. With 4 bases clipped from V and 3 bases from J, the junction kept 6 bases outside the gene matches. Germline loops: CDR1 SGHRS, CDR2 YFSETQ. The CDR3 has 17 amino acids. CDR3 coding DNA: TGCGCCAGCAGCCCCGGACTAGCGGGGGGTTTCTACAATGAGCAGTTCTTC. Protein: CASSPGLAGGFYNEQFF.

The gene calls are TRBV9 and TRBJ2-3; the D gene is possibly TRBD2 (5 bases). The CDR3 consists of 15 residues. The germline V gene encodes CDR1 SGDLS and CDR2 YYNGEE. The ends were cut back, 3 bases at V and 8 bases at J, with 19 bases in the middle. CDR3 loop: CASSAEDSFVGTQYF. CDR3 DNA: TGTGCCAGCAGCGCAGAGGACTCGTTTGTCGGTACGCAGTATTTT.

The chain combines TRBV27 with TRBJ2-5, with 15 positions matching TRBD2. The CDR3 is made up of 14 amino acids. The germline gives CDR1 MNHEY, CDR2 SMNVEV (reference sequence). Losses at the gene ends were 5 bases for V and 13 bases for J; bases not matched to a gene: 8. The CDR3 protein is CASSDGLAGGPLYF. DNA for the CDR3: TGTGCCAGCAGTGATGGACTAGCGGGGGGGCCTCTGTACTTC.

This clonotype was counted only a few times. The J gene is TRBJ2-7, the V gene TRBV25-1; D call uncertain. Germline V CDR1 and CDR2: MGHDK, SYGVNS. V was shortened by 3 bases and J by 2 bases, with 8 bases between the two germline ends. This CDR3 spans 13 amino acids. In DNA form, the CDR3 reads TGTGCCAGCAGTGATTTTGAGGCCTACGAGCAGTACTTC. Translating it yields CASSDFEAYEQYF.